Following are 9 T cell receptor beta chains from one sample sequenced in a study of memory CD4+ T cells and cytomegalovirus serostatus (dated by TCRdb to about 2019). Single viable CD3+CD4+CD8-CD45RO+ cells were sorted as memory CD4+ T cells on a FACSAria II. The method behind the library was the immunoSEQ multiplex PCR assay. Imported from immuneACCESS, the table was reduced by TCRdb to in-frame sequences with V and J called. These copies leave out some clones; in studies compared against another copy, an unresolved V gene accounts for under half, and the cause of the remainder is not known. This sample holds about 82,000 clones; less than 90% were observed only once. Of the sample, around 0.78% is held by the ten largest clones. The sequenced sample was memory CD4+ T cells from blood. The receptors originated from an adult in good health and CMV-seronegative.

The chain links TRBV7-6 to TRBJ1-1; D call uncertain. The germline CDR1 and CDR2 sequences are SGHVS and FNYEAQ. V was clipped by 5 bases and J by 1 base, with 8 bases between them. The CDR3 loop spans 13 amino acids. CDR3: CASSANTNTEAFF. The CDR3 nucleotides are TGTGCCAGCAGCGCGAACACGAACACTGAAGCTTTCTTT. The complete variable domain, with remaining parts taken from reference TRBV7-6 and TRBJ1-1, reads GAGVSQSPRYKVTKRGQDVALRCDPISGHVSLYWYRQALGQGPEFLTYFNYEAQQDKSGLPNDRFSAERPEGSISTLTIQRTEQRDSAMYRCASSANTNTEAFFGQGTRLTVV.

V and J are TRBV13 and TRBJ1-3, with D perhaps matching TRBD1 (5 bases). Trimming cost V 1 base and J 5 bases, with 9 bases left between them. This CDR3 has 14 amino acids. Germline lookup yields CDR1 PRHDT and CDR2 FYEKMQ (reference sequence). DNA for the CDR3: TGTGCCAGCAGCTTAGTGGACAACCGAAACACCATATATTTT. It codes for CASSLVDNRNTIYF. Combining the CDR3 with reference TRBV13 and TRBJ1-3 gives the whole variable domain AAGVIQSPRHLIKEKRETATLKCYPIPRHDTVYWYQQGPGQDPQFLISFYEKMQSDKGSIPDRFSAQQFSDYHSELNMSSLELGDSALYFCASSLVDNRNTIYFGEGSWLTVV.

This clone was counted once. This chain connects TRBV10-3 to TRBJ2-2; TRBD1 might be the D (5 bases). Trimming removed 4 bases at V and 0 bases at J, with 9 bases between. Per the germline V gene, CDR1 is ENHRY and CDR2 is SYGVKD. The CDR3 runs 15 residues. The CDR3 loop reads CAISAGLPNTGELFF. Here the CDR3 DNA reads TGTGCCATCAGTGCAGGGCTTCCGAACACCGGGGAGCTGTTTTTT.

This chain links TRBV4-3 with TRBJ2-1; TRBD1 aligns across 9 bases. With 0 bases clipped from V and 4 bases from J, the junction kept 4 bases outside the gene matches. The CDR3 length is 16 residues. Germline CDR1 is LGHNA and CDR2 is YSLEER. CDR3 in amino acids: CASSQEYGQGYNEQFF. The CDR3 coding sequence is TGCGCCAGCAGCCAAGAATATGGACAGGGGTACAATGAGCAGTTCTTC.

The V and J genes are TRBV11-2 and TRBJ1-6; 7 bases match TRBD1. Trimming removed 5 bases from V and 5 bases from J; junction bases left unmatched: 9. Germline V gene lookup returns CDR1 SGHAT and CDR2 FQNNGV. The CDR3 extends over 16 amino acids. CDR3 nucleotides: TGTGCCAGCAGCACGGAGGACAGGTTCGATAATTCACCCCTCCACTTT. It is translated as CASSTEDRFDNSPLHF.

This rearrangement joins TRBV5-1 to TRBJ2-3; D gene unclear. Germline lookup yields CDR1 SGHRS and CDR2 YFSETQ. The V end was cut by 5 bases, the J end by 0 bases, with 10 bases between. The CDR3 is 14 amino acids. CDR3 coding DNA: TGCGCCAGCAGAAGTTTAGCTAGCACAGATACGCAGTATTTT. Residues: CASRSLASTDTQYF.

In nucleotides, the CDR3 is TGCGCCAGCAGCTCGGGGGGGCGTATGTCTAGTTCACCCCTCCACTTT. Translated, it gives CASSSGGRMSSSPLHF. The chain combines TRBV5-1 with TRBJ1-6; possibly TRBD1 for D (6 bases). Germline values: CDR1 SGHRS, CDR2 YFSETQ. V shed 3 bases and J shed 9 bases, with 19 bases lying between them. The CDR3 runs 16 residues.

This clone was found a few times. The V gene is TRBV9, the J gene TRBJ1-2; D not resolved. Germline V lookup: CDR1 SGDLS, CDR2 YYNGEE. V was clipped by 3 bases and J by 7 bases, with 19 bases between them. CDR3 size: 15 residues. The CDR3 DNA sequence: TGTGCCAGCAGCGCCAGGAGGACCGACCCGAGTGGCTACACCTTC. Translating gives CASSARRTDPSGYTF.

The chain carries TRBV7-2 and TRBJ2-1; 12 bases map to TRBD2. This CDR3 has 17 amino acids. V shed 5 bases, J shed 1 base, and the junction held 6 bases outside the gene matches. Per the germline V gene, CDR1 is SGHTA and CDR2 is FQGNSA. CDR3: CASSGPTSGGSYNEQFF. CDR3 nucleotide sequence: TGTGCCAGCAGCGGCCCGACTAGCGGGGGTTCCTACAATGAGCAGTTCTTC.